These T cell receptor beta chains were read from a single sample in a study of OX40 agonist ivuxolimab in advanced cancers. Assay used: immunoSEQ multiplex PCR; TCRdb lists only in-frame clones, some missing. Found here are some 85,000 clones, around nine tenths of them singletons; the top ten hold roughly 0.22%. The sample in question was CD4+ or CD8+ T cells sorted from blood, obtained in a trial of the OX40 agonist ivuxolimab. Source of these receptors: an adult with an advanced solid tumor such as melanoma, head and neck, liver or kidney cancer. The CDR3 runs from the conserved cysteine through the conserved F or W. D genes are given only for firm matches. Not every row has a clone size; where given, it reads once, few, many or a size class.

>.|TRBV5-1|TRBJ1-2|.
CASSWQGEQGYTF
TGCGCCAGCAGCTGGCAGGGAGAGCAGGGCTACACCTTC
>.|TRBV7-9|TRBJ2-7|.
CASSRAELEQYF
TGTGCCAGCAGCCGGGCGGAGCTTGAGCAGTACTTC
>.|TRBV9|TRBJ1-5|.
CASSAGTTNQPQHF
TGTGCCAGCAGCGCCGGGACAACCAATCAGCCCCAGCATTTT
>.|TRBV25-1|TRBJ2-7|TRBD2
CASSGLAGAYEQYF
TGTGCCAGCAGTGGACTAGCGGGAGCGTACGAGCAGTACTTC
>.|TRBV5-8|TRBJ1-3|TRBD1
CASSPDREIYF
TGTGCCAGCAGCCCCGACAGGGAAATATATTTT
>.|TRBV6-6|TRBJ2-5|TRBD2
CASSYQGLASETQYF
TGTGCCAGCAGTTACCAGGGACTAGCGTCGGAGACCCAGTACTTC
>.|TRBV15|TRBJ1-2|.
CATSARGNYRGGYTF
TGTGCCACCAGCGCCAGGGGAAATTATAGGGGTGGCTACACCTTC
>few|TRBV6-1|TRBJ1-3|.
CASTSANSGNTIYF
TGTGCCAGCACCTCAGCCAACTCTGGAAACACCATATATTTT
>once|TRBV7-6|TRBJ2-5|.
CASSLQETQYF
TGTGCCAGCAGCCTTCAAGAGACCCAGTACTTC
>.|TRBV7-2|TRBJ2-3|.
CASSLDGSADTQYF
TGTGCCAGCAGCTTAGATGGTAGTGCAGATACGCAGTATTTT
>.|TRBV27|TRBJ1-4|.
CASSSSGGRSEKLFF
TGTGCCAGCAGTTCGTCGGGGGGGCGATCTGAAAAACTGTTTTTT
>.|TRBV19|TRBJ1-5|TRBD1
CASSMFRGRSGNQPQHF
TGTGCCAGTAGTATGTTCAGGGGGCGCAGCGGCAATCAGCCCCAGCATTTT
>few|TRBV7-9|TRBJ2-1|TRBD2
CASSYPPRLAGVRNEQFF
TGTGCCAGCAGCTATCCCCCACGACTAGCGGGAGTGAGGAATGAGCAGTTCTTC
>.|TRBV7-9|TRBJ2-7|TRBD2
CASRPSGGSYEQYF
TGTGCCAGCAGACCTAGCGGCGGCTCCTACGAGCAGTACTTC
>once|TRBV18|TRBJ2-1|TRBD2
CASSQVGTSGSTGEQFF
TGTGCCAGCTCACAGGTTGGGACTAGCGGGAGCACGGGTGAGCAGTTCTTC
>.|TRBV5-1|TRBJ1-5|TRBD1
CASSLGTGSQPQHF
TGCGCCAGCAGCCTGGGGACAGGGAGTCAGCCCCAGCATTTT
>.|TRBV18|TRBJ2-2|TRBD1
CASSPGTGAPNTGELFF
TGTGCCAGCTCCCCCGGGACAGGGGCACCGAACACCGGGGAGCTGTTTTTT
>.|TRBV7-3|TRBJ2-1|TRBD2
CASSASGRYDEQFF
TGTGCCAGCAGCGCTAGCGGGAGGTACGATGAGCAGTTCTTC
>.|TRBV7-9|TRBJ1-2|.
CASSSDTPWAYGYTF
TGTGCCAGCAGCTCCGACACGCCGTGGGCCTATGGCTACACCTTC
>.|TRBV7-6|TRBJ2-1|.
CASSLVTGRSEQFF
TGTGCCAGCAGCTTAGTAACAGGACGATCAGAGCAGTTCTTC
>once|TRBV27|TRBJ2-1|.
CASSLDYNEQFF
TGTGCCAGCAGTCTCGACTACAATGAGCAGTTCTTC
>.|TRBV7-9|TRBJ1-2|.
CASSLGAGESHGYTF
TGTGCCAGCAGCTTGGGAGCGGGAGAATCTCATGGCTACACCTTC
>.|TRBV5-4|TRBJ1-4|TRBD1
CASSLLTGAGEKLFF
TGTGCCAGCAGCTTGCTCACAGGGGCGGGGGAAAAACTGTTTTTT
>.|TRBV4-3|TRBJ2-7|TRBD2
CASSQRAGGNYEQYF
TGCGCCAGCAGCCAGAGAGCGGGAGGGAACTACGAGCAGTACTTC
>.|TRBV11-3|TRBJ2-1|TRBD2
CASSTLAGYNEQFF
TGTGCCAGCAGCACTCTAGCGGGATACAATGAGCAGTTCTTC
>.|TRBV7-2|TRBJ1-3|.
CASSLGSAVLTGNTIYF
TGTGCCAGCAGCTTGGGGAGCGCGGTCCTTACTGGAAACACCATATATTTT
>.|TRBV15|TRBJ1-5|.
CATSGTPAPNQPQHF
TGTGCCACCTCGGGCACACCGGCCCCCAATCAGCCCCAGCATTTT
>.|TRBV5-1|TRBJ2-2|.
CASSFRDGELFF
TGCGCCAGCAGCTTTAGGGATGGGGAGCTGTTTTTT
>.|TRBV18|TRBJ2-1|TRBD2
CASSPPGLAGGTEQFF
TGTGCCAGCTCACCACCCGGACTAGCGGGAGGAACTGAGCAGTTCTTC